One sample yielded the 30 T cell receptor beta chains listed below, sequenced in a study of shared clonotypes between healthy human individuals. Here immunoSEQ multiplex PCR was the method, and the copy in TCRdb shows in-frame clones only, minus some. This sample yields a few hundred thousand clones, of which around 80% are seen a single time; 12% belongs to the top ten. The sample comprised PBMCs. The receptors originated from a woman between 40 and 50 years old in good health. Some clones in this sample may be carry-over from other donors' samples.

The chain carries TRBV7-9 and TRBJ2-7, with TRBD2 as a possible D gene (6 bases). CDR3 size: 15 residues. The V gene's germline CDR1 is SEHNR and CDR2 FQNEAQ (reference sequence). Deletions cut 5 bases from V and 2 bases from J, with 16 bases between. CDR3 loop: CASSQEAGGPYEQYF. DNA of the CDR3: TGTGCCAGCAGCCAAGAGGCCGGAGGGCCCTACGAGCAGTACTTC. Using reference TRBV7-9 and TRBJ2-7 for the parts outside the CDR3, the full variable domain is DTGVSQNPRHKITKRGQNVTFRCDPISEHNRLYWYRQTLGQGPEFLTYFQNEAQLEKSRLLSDRFSAERPKGSFSTLEIQRTEQGDSAMYLCASSQEAGGPYEQYFGPGTRLTVT.

V and J are TRBV29-1 and TRBJ1-1, with 7 bases fitting TRBD1. CDR3 length equals 18 residues. V lost 3 bases and J lost 4; bases outside the gene matches: 20. The V gene's germline CDR1 is SQVTM and CDR2 ANQGSEA. As DNA, the CDR3 is TGCAGCGTTGATCCGCAGGGGGGTTTTTTCAGTAGTAGCACTGAAGCTTTCTTT. Translated, it gives CSVDPQGGFFSSSTEAFF.

The V gene is TRBV2, the J gene TRBJ2-7; D remains unclear. Trimming removed 4 bases from V and 2 bases from J, with 9 bases in between. Germline loops: CDR1 SNHLY, CDR2 FYNNEI. The CDR3 length is 13 residues. The CDR3 here is CASSAPGTYEQYF. CDR3 in DNA: TGTGCCAGCAGTGCCCCCGGAACCTACGAGCAGTACTTC.

The sample holds a few counts of this clone. V gene TRBV25-1 combines with J gene TRBJ1-1; D is perhaps TRBD1 (6 bases). V was cut by 4 bases and J by 4 bases, with 13 bases left in between. Germline CDR1 reads MGHDK; CDR2 reads SYGVNS. CDR3 length equals 14 residues. The CDR3 loop reads CASSGRTVGTEAFF. The CDR3 nucleotides are TGTGCCAGCAGTGGCAGGACAGTGGGCACTGAAGCTTTCTTT.

The CDR3 bases are TGTGCCAGCAGCTTGCCCGGGACAGTCTCCTACGAGCAGTACTTC. Encoded protein: CASSLPGTVSYEQYF. This chain joins TRBV5-4 and TRBJ2-7, with 7 bases identical to TRBD1. CDR1 and CDR2 (germline): SGHNT, YYREEE (reference sequence). The J segment lost 0 bases and the V segment lost 1 base, leaving 4 bases of the junction unmatched. This CDR3 has 15 amino acids.

Concerning this clone itself: A much larger clone is a single base away; this may be a read error. The V gene is TRBV5-1, the J gene TRBJ2-2; D call uncertain. The V end lost 0 bases, the J end lost 3 bases, and 6 bases lay between the germline ends. The CDR3 is 14 amino acids. The germline CDR1 and CDR2 sequences are SGHRS and YFSETQ. The CDR3 here is CASSLALDTGELFF. DNA of the CDR3: TGCGCCAGCAGCTTGGCCCTGGACACCGGGGAGCTGTTTTTT.

This chain joins TRBV14 and TRBJ1-2, with D possibly being TRBD1 (5 bases). CDR1 and CDR2 from the germline V gene are SGHDN and FVKESK. The ends were cut back, 1 base at V and 7 bases at J, with 13 bases in the middle. The CDR3 covers 14 residues. The CDR3 DNA reads TGTGCCAGCAGCCAAGTTCGGGGACCGGGTGGCTACACCTTC. This translates into CASSQVRGPGGYTF.

The chain employs TRBV7-8 and TRBJ1-5, with unresolved D. Per the germline V gene, CDR1 is SGHVS and CDR2 is FQNEAQ. Trimming removed 0 bases from V and 0 bases from J, with 3 bases in between. There are 14 residues in the CDR3. Here the CDR3 reads CASSLALSNQPQHF. CDR3 bases: TGTGCCAGCAGCTTAGCCCTTAGCAATCAGCCCCAGCATTTT.

The V and J genes are TRBV28 and TRBJ2-7; D is perhaps TRBD1 or TRBD2 (5 bases each). Germline V gene sequence: CDR1 MDHEN, CDR2 SYDVKM. The germline V and J ends were trimmed by 4 bases and 2 bases, with 12 bases remaining between them. The CDR3 extends over 14 amino acids. CDR3 region: CASSSPGATYEQYF. The CDR3 nucleotides read TGTGCCAGCAGTTCCCCCGGGGCCACCTACGAGCAGTACTTC.

The chain joins TRBV4-1 to TRBJ1-2; 10 bases match TRBD1. CDR3 length: 17 residues. CDR1 is MGHRA and CDR2 is YSYEKL in the germline V gene. The V gene end was trimmed by 2 bases and the J gene end by 3 bases; junction bases not matched to a gene: 9. The CDR3 here is CASSQKDSGTGDYGYTF. As DNA, the CDR3 is TGCGCCAGCAGCCAAAAGGATTCCGGGACAGGGGACTATGGCTACACCTTC.

J is TRBJ1-3 and V is TRBV9, with 9 bases aligning to TRBD1. With V trimmed by 4 bases and J by 4 bases, 9 bases remained unmatched. The CDR3 has 16 amino acids. The germline CDR1 and CDR2 sequences are SGDLS and YYNGEE. CDR3: CASSPAQGAGGNTIYF. Written as DNA, the CDR3 is TGTGCCAGCAGCCCTGCACAGGGGGCTGGGGGAAACACCATATATTTT.

The table lists this clone with a count of one. V is TRBV18 and J is TRBJ1-1; TRBD1 agrees at 11 bases. This CDR3 comprises 17 residues. Trimming took 6 bases from V and 1 from J; bases not matched to a gene: 10. Germline CDR1 is KGHSH and CDR2 is LQKENI. The CDR3 DNA is TGTGCCAGCTCGCCGAGGGGGACAGGGGGAACGAACACTGAAGCTTTCTTT. Protein: CASSPRGTGGTNTEAFF.

The chain employs TRBV11-2 and TRBJ2-7; tentative D call: TRBD1 (6 bases). This CDR3 comprises 14 residues. CDR1 and CDR2 from the germline V gene are SGHAT and FQNNGV. The V and J ends lost 0 bases and 2 bases respectively, with 8 bases between them. The CDR3 spells CASSLDGTPYEQYF. The CDR3 coding sequence is TGTGCCAGCAGCTTAGATGGGACACCCTACGAGCAGTACTTC.

The chain is built from TRBV28 and TRBJ1-6, with 7 nucleotides matching TRBD1. The germline V gene encodes CDR1 MDHEN and CDR2 SYDVKM. CDR3 length: 15 residues. J was trimmed by 9 bases and V by 2 bases; bases with no gene match: 7. The CDR3 DNA reads as TGTGCCAGCAGTTTAAGACAGGGTTTGGGTTCACCCCTCCACTTT. This translates into CASSLRQGLGSPLHF.

V is TRBV28 and J is TRBJ2-6, with 12 bases that match TRBD2. The CDR3 has 20 residues. Germline lookup yields CDR1 MDHEN and CDR2 SYDVKM. With 5 bases clipped from V and 2 bases from J, the junction kept 13 bases outside the gene matches. CDR3 region: CASSQLAGGGARAGANVLTF. CDR3 DNA sequence: TGTGCCAGCAGTCAACTAGCGGGAGGTGGGGCGAGAGCTGGGGCCAACGTCCTGACTTTC.

In this sample, this clone turned up once. This rearrangement joins TRBV27 to TRBJ1-3; no firm D call. Germline V gene data show CDR1 as MNHEY and CDR2 as SMNVEV (reference sequence). Between the trimmed V and J ends, which lost 6 bases and 2 bases, there was a span of 11 bases. The CDR3 loop spans 14 amino acids. As DNA, the CDR3 is TGTGCCAGCAGCTTTCGGTCACCTGGAAACACCATATATTTT. Encoded protein: CASSFRSPGNTIYF.

The chain uses TRBV27 and TRBJ2-5; TRBD1 aligns across 9 bases. The CDR3 has 15 amino acids. CDR1 MNHEY and CDR2 SMNVEV come from the germline V gene (reference sequence). V lost 4 bases and J lost 4; bases outside the gene matches: 7. CDR3 sequence reads: CASSSPGQGLETQYF. The CDR3 DNA reads TGTGCCAGCAGTTCCCCGGGACAGGGCTTAGAGACCCAGTACTTC.

The count of this clone is one. V is TRBV19 and J is TRBJ1-2; D call uncertain. This CDR3 contains 15 residues. Trimming took off 4 bases at V and 0 bases at J, with 12 bases between the two ends. Germline CDR1 LNHDA, CDR2 SQIVND (reference sequence). For the CDR3, the DNA is TGTGCCAGTAGTACCCCAGGAAGGGCTAACTATGGCTACACCTTC. Protein: CASSTPGRANYGYTF.

This sequence joins TRBV30 and TRBJ1-1; D unresolved. V shed 3 bases and J shed 4 bases, with 15 bases lying between them. This CDR3 contains 14 residues. Germline values: CDR1 GTSNPN, CDR2 SVGIG (reference sequence). CDR3 bases: TGTGCCTGGAGCGGGCCCAGCCGATTCACTGAAGCTTTCTTT. Its protein is CAWSGPSRFTEAFF.

This clone was counted a single time. V is TRBV9 and J is TRBJ2-1, with 9 bases lining up with TRBD1. This CDR3 has 16 amino acids. V dropped 4 bases and J dropped 4; count of bases not matched to a gene: 9. CDR1 is SGDLS, CDR2 YYNGEE, per germline. CDR3 loop: CASSPNFGQGYNEQFF. In DNA form, the CDR3 reads TGTGCCAGCAGCCCAAACTTCGGACAGGGGTACAATGAGCAGTTCTTC. The complete variable domain, with remaining parts taken from reference TRBV9 and TRBJ2-1, reads DSGVTQTPKHLITATGQRVTLRCSPRSGDLSVYWYQQSLDQGLQFLIQYYNGEERAKGNILERFSAQQFPDLHSELNLSSLELGDSALYFCASSPNFGQGYNEQFFGPGTRLTVL.

In its sample, this clone was seen a few times. This chain links TRBV5-6 with TRBJ1-1; D perhaps matches TRBD1 (5 bases). CDR3 size: 15 residues. Germline CDR1 SGHDT, CDR2 YYEEEE. V was pared by 5 bases and J by 1 base, with 15 bases between. The CDR3 spells CASSQLPGKNTEAFF. The CDR3 DNA sequence: TGTGCCAGCAGTCAATTACCAGGGAAGAACACTGAAGCTTTCTTT.

The V gene is TRBV11-2, the J gene TRBJ2-7, with D perhaps TRBD1 (6 bases). CDR3 length: 13 amino acids. V dropped 5 bases and J dropped 2 bases, with 10 bases sitting between them. Germline V gene data show CDR1 as SGHAT and CDR2 as FQNNGV. CDR3 in DNA: TGTGCCAGCAGCCAGGGGCTACCCTACGAGCAGTACTTC. This gives the protein CASSQGLPYEQYF. Full variable domain (missing parts from reference TRBV11-2 and TRBJ2-7): EAGVAQSPRYKIIEKRQSVAFWCNPISGHATLYWYQQILGQGPKLLIQFQNNGVVDDSQLPKDRFSAERLKGVDSTLKIQPAKLEDSAVYLCASSQGLPYEQYFGPGTRLTVT.

The chain joins TRBV2 to TRBJ1-2; no clear D gene. This CDR3 has 14 residues. Trimming took 0 bases from V and 8 from J, leaving 13 bases between them. Per the germline V gene, CDR1 is SNHLY and CDR2 is FYNNEI. The CDR3 loop is CASSEARRAEGYTF. CDR3 nucleotide sequence: TGTGCCAGCAGTGAAGCGCGGCGGGCGGAAGGCTACACCTTC.

This clone was observed a few times. The chain joins TRBV5-6 to TRBJ1-2; 7 bases line up with TRBD1. In germline, CDR1 is SGHDT, CDR2 YYEEEE. Germline trimming cut 3 bases from V and 1 base from J; bases unmatched to any gene: 15. The CDR3 runs 18 residues. The CDR3 sequence: CASSSWEGASGGNYGYTF. The CDR3 nucleotides read TGTGCCAGCAGCTCTTGGGAGGGGGCCAGCGGCGGTAACTATGGCTACACCTTC.

The chain combines TRBV5-6 with TRBJ2-7; 10 nucleotides line up with TRBD2. This CDR3 spans 19 amino acids. The J segment lost 2 bases and the V segment lost 0 bases, leaving 14 bases of the junction unmatched. Germline V gene sequence: CDR1 SGHDT, CDR2 YYEEEE. For the CDR3, the DNA is TGTGCCAGCAGCTTGGCCGGCGGGACTAGCGTTTCATTAGCCTACGAGCAGTACTTC. Protein: CASSLAGGTSVSLAYEQYF.

This rearrangement joins TRBV2 to TRBJ2-6; TRBD1 matches 7 bases. The CDR3 consists of 14 residues. With V trimmed by 4 bases and J by 4 bases, 1 base remained unmatched. The V gene's germline CDR1 is SNHLY and CDR2 FYNNEI. The CDR3, as DNA: TGTGCCAGCAGTGGACAGGGAGGGGCCAACGTCCTGACTTTC. Protein: CASSGQGGANVLTF.

The rearrangement links TRBV5-1 to TRBJ2-7, with a possible D match to TRBD2 (6 bases). The germline V and J ends were trimmed by 4 bases and 0 bases, with 14 bases remaining between them. This CDR3 spans 15 amino acids. From germline, CDR1 is SGHRS and CDR2 YFSETQ. CDR3 sequence (DNA): TGCGCCAGCAGCCCTAGACTAGAGAGCTCCTACGAGCAGTACTTC. This gives the protein CASSPRLESSYEQYF. The entire variable domain, with the rest obtained from reference TRBV5-1 and TRBJ2-7, is as follows: KAGVTQTPRYLIKTRGQQVTLSCSPISGHRSVSWYQQTPGQGLQFLFEYFSETQRNKGNFPGRFSGRQFSNSRSEMNVSTLELGDSALYLCASSPRLESSYEQYFGPGTRLTVT.

Concerning this clone: A much larger clone differs from this one at a single base, so this may be a read error. The J gene is TRBJ2-4, the V gene TRBV25-1; D uncertain. The V end lost 2 bases, the J end lost 0 bases, and 11 bases lay between the germline ends. The germline CDR1 and CDR2 sequences are MGHDK and SYGVNS. This CDR3 is 16 amino acids long. CDR3 nucleotides: TGTGCCAGCAGTGAAGTAAGACGGCTAGCCAAAAACATTCAGTACTTC. Its translation is CASSEVRRLAKNIQYF.

V usage is TRBV4-1 and J usage is TRBJ2-7, with D possibly being TRBD2 (5 bases). The germline V gene encodes CDR1 MGHRA and CDR2 YSYEKL. Trimming removed 0 bases at V and 5 bases at J, with 8 bases between. The CDR3 is 13 amino acids. This CDR3 reads CASSQDPGDEQYF. CDR3 nucleotide sequence: TGCGCCAGCAGCCAAGACCCCGGGGACGAGCAGTACTTC.

The rearrangement joins TRBV28 to TRBJ2-7; D may be TRBD1 (6 bases). The CDR3 covers 15 residues. Germline CDR1 and CDR2: MDHEN and SYDVKM. V was cut by 2 bases and J by 0 bases, with 11 bases left in between. The CDR3 reads CASSLAQGSSYEQYF. In nucleotides, the CDR3 is TGTGCCAGCAGTTTAGCTCAGGGGAGCTCCTACGAGCAGTACTTC.